The clone carrying this TCR beta chain occurred many times. The antigen remains undetermined. These data come from a study of blood T cells in healthy people across ages. Whole-study results and caveats: In these data, TCR beta diversity tracked strongly with naive T cell percentage.

There are 13 residues in the CDR3. Losses at the gene ends were 6 bases for V and 2 bases for J; bases not matched to a gene: 6. Germline V gene sequence: CDR1 DFQATT, CDR2 SNEGSKA (reference sequence). Together with a sample-barcoded 5' primer, a J-beta primer mix was included in a second PCR lasting about 7 to 12 cycles. MiXCR, run by TCRdb on the 5' RACE reads, gives a single entry per CDR3 protein. This table has over 1.5 million distinct CDR3 sequences, less than 50% appearing once. Sequencing input: blood. The clonotype was recovered from a woman aged 40 to 49 in good health. The chain couples TRBV20-1 to TRBJ2-5; 7 nucleotides align to TRBD1. The CDR3 coding sequence is TGCAGTGCCTATCTGGGACAGCAAGAGACCCAGTACTTC. Residues: CSAYLGQQETQYF.